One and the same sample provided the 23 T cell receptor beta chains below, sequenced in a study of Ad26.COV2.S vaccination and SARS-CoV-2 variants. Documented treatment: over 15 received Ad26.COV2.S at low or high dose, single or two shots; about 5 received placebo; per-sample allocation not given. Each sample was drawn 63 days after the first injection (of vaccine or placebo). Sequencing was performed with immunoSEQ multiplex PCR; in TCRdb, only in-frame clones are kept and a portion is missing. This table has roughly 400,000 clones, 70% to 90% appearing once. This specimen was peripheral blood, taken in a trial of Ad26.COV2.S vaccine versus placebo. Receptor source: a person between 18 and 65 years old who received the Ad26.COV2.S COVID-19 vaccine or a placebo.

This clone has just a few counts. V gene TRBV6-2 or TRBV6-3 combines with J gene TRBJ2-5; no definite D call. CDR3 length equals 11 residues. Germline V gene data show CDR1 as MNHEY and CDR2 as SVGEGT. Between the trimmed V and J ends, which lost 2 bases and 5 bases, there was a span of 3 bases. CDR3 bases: TGTGCCAGCAGTTACGATGAGACCCAGTACTTC. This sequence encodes CASSYDETQYF.

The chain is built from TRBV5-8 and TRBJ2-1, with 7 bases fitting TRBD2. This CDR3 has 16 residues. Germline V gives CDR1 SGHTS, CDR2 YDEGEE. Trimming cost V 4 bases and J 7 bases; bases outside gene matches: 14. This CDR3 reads CASSPLVGLGVNEQFF. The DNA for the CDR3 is TGTGCCAGCAGCCCCTTGGTAGGACTAGGGGTAAATGAGCAGTTCTTC.

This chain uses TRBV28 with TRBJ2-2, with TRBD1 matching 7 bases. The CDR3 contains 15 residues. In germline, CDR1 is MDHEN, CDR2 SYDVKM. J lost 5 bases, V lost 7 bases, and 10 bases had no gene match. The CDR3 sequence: CASKGRAGGTGELFF. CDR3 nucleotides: TGTGCCAGCAAGGGCAGGGCAGGGGGTACCGGGGAGCTGTTTTTT. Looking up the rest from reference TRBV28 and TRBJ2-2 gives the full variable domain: DVKVTQSSRYLVKRTGEKVFLECVQDMDHENMFWYRQDPGLGLRLIYFSYDVKMKEKGDIPEGYSVSREKKERFSLILESASTNQTSMYLCASKGRAGGTGELFFGEGSRLTVL.

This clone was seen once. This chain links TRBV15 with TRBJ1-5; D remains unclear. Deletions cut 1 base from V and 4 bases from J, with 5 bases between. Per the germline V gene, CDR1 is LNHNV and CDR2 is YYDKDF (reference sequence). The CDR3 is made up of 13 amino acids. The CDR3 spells CATSRVDNQPQHF. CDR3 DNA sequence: TGTGCCACCAGCAGAGTCGATAATCAGCCCCAGCATTTT.

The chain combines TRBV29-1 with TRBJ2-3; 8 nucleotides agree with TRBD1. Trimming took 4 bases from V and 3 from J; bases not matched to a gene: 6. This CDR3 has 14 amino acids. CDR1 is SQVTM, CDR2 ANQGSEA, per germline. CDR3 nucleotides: TGCAGCGTTGGGGTCGGACAGGGTACAGATACGCAGTATTTT. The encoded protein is CSVGVGQGTDTQYF.

CDR3 bases: TGTGCCAGCAGTTACGACCTTTACAATGAGCAGTTCTTC. It encodes CASSYDLYNEQFF. J is TRBJ2-1 and V is TRBV6-5, with D unclear. Deletions cut 2 bases from V and 4 bases from J, with 6 bases between. Per germline, CDR1 MNHEY and CDR2 SVGAGI. The CDR3 runs to 13 residues.

The CDR3 sequence: CASSLWGQGAETQYF. The CDR3 DNA reads as TGTGCCAGCAGCTTGTGGGGACAGGGGGCAGAGACCCAGTACTTC. This chain links TRBV5-8 with TRBJ2-5; 12 bases match TRBD1. CDR1 SGHTS and CDR2 YDEGEE come from the germline V gene. The junction had 2 bases not matched to a gene; V was cut back by 1 base and J by 4 bases. This CDR3 is 15 amino acids long.

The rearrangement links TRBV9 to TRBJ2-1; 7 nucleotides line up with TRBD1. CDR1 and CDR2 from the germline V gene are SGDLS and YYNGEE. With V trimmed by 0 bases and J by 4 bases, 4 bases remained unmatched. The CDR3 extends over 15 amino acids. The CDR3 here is CASSVEPGGYNEQFF. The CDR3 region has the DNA TGTGCCAGCAGCGTAGAGCCAGGGGGATACAATGAGCAGTTCTTC.

Written as DNA, the CDR3 is TGTGCCAGCAGCTTGGACTCAACGGGGAACACTGAAGCTTTCTTT. Protein product: CASSLDSTGNTEAFF. The genes are TRBV2 and TRBJ1-1, with D uncertain. This CDR3 spans 15 amino acids. V was trimmed by 6 bases and J by 1 base, leaving 15 bases between them. From germline, CDR1 is SNHLY and CDR2 FYNNEI. The full variable domain, completed using reference TRBV2 and TRBJ1-1, is EPEVTQTPSHQVTQMGQEVILRCVPISNHLYFYWYRQILGQKVEFLVSFYNNEISEKSEIFDDQFSVERPDGSNFTLKIRSTKLEDSAMYFCASSLDSTGNTEAFFGQGTRLTVV.

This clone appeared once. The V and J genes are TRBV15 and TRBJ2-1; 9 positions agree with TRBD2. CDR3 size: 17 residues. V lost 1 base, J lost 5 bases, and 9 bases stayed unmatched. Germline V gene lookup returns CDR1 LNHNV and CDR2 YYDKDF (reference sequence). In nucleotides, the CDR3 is TGTGCCACCAGCAGAGGTGCTAGCGGGAATAGGGACAATGAGCAGTTCTTC. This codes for CATSRGASGNRDNEQFF.

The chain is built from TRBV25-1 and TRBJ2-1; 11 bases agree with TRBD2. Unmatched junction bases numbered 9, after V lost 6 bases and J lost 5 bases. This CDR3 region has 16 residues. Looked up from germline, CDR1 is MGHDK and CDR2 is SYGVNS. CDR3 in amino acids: CASRHLAGGGDNEQFF. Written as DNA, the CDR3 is TGTGCCAGCAGGCATTTAGCGGGAGGGGGGGACAATGAGCAGTTCTTC.

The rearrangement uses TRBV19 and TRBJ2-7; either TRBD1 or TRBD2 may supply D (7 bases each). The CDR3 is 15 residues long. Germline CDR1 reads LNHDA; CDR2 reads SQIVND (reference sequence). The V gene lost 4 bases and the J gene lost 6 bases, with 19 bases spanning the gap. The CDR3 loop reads CASSTGGGQTGEQYF. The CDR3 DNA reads TGTGCCAGTAGTACAGGGGGGGGACAAACGGGCGAGCAGTACTTC.

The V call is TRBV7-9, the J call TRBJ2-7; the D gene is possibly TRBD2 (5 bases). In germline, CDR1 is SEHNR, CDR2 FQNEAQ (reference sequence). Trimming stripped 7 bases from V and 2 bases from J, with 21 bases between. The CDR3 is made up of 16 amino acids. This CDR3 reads CASTPPRARNTYEQYF. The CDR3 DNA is TGTGCCAGCACTCCCCCGAGGGCCAGGAACACCTACGAGCAGTACTTC.

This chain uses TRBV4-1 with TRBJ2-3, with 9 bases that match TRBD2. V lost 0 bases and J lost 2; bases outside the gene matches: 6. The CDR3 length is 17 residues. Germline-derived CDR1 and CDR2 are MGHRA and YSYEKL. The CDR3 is CASSQDRAGGPTDTQYF. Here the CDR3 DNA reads TGCGCCAGCAGCCAAGATAGGGCGGGAGGGCCCACAGATACGCAGTATTTT.

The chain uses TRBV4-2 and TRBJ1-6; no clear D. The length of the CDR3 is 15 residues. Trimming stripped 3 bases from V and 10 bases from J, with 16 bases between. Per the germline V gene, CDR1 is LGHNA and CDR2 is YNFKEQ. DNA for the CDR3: TGTGCCAGCAGCCACCCGGGAACACCTGGCTCACCCCTCCACTTT. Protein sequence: CASSHPGTPGSPLHF.

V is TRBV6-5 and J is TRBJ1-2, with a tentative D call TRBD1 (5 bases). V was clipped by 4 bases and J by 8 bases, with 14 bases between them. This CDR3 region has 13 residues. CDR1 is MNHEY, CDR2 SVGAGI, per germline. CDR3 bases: TGTGCCAGCAGTTCGGTCTCTAAGGGGGGCTACACCTTC. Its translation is CASSSVSKGGYTF.

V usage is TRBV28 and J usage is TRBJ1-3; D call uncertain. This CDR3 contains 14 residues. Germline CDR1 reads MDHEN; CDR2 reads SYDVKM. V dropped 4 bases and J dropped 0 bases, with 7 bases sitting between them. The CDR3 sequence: CASSSGHSGNTIYF. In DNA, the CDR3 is TGTGCCAGCAGTTCGGGCCACTCTGGAAACACCATATATTTT. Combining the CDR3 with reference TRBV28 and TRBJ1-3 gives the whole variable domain DVKVTQSSRYLVKRTGEKVFLECVQDMDHENMFWYRQDPGLGLRLIYFSYDVKMKEKGDIPEGYSVSREKKERFSLILESASTNQTSMYLCASSSGHSGNTIYFGEGSWLTVV.

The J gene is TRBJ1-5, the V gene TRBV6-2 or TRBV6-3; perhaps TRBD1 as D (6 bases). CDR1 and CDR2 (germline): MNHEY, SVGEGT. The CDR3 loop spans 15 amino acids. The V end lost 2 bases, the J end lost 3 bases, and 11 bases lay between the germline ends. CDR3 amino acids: CASSYLDRPNQPQHF. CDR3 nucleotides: TGTGCCAGCAGTTACCTTGACAGGCCCAATCAGCCCCAGCATTTT.

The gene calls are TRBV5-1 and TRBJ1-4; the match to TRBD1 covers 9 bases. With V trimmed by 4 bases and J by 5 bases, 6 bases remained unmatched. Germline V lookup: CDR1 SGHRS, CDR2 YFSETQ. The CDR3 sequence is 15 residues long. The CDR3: CASSPGTGINEKLFF. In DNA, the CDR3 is TGCGCCAGCAGCCCCGGGACAGGGATAAATGAAAAACTGTTTTTT.

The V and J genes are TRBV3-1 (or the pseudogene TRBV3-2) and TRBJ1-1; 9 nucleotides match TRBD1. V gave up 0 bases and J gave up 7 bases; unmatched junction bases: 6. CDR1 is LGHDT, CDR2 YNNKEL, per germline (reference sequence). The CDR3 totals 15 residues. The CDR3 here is CASSQDWTGAGEAFF. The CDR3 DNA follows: TGTGCCAGCAGCCAAGATTGGACAGGGGCCGGTGAAGCTTTCTTT.

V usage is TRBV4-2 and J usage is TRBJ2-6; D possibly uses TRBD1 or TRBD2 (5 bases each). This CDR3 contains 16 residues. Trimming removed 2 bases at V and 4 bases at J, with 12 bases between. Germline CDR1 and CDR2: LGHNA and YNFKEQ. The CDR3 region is CASSQPGSSGANVLTF. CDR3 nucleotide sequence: TGTGCCAGCAGCCAACCAGGGAGCTCGGGGGCCAACGTCCTGACTTTC.

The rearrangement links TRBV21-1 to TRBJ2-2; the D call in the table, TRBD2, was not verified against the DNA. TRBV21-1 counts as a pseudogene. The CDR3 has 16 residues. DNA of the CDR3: TGTGCCAGCAGCCTAACCCGGACTAGCGGGACCGGGGAGCTGTTTTTT. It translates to CASSLTRTSGTGELFF.

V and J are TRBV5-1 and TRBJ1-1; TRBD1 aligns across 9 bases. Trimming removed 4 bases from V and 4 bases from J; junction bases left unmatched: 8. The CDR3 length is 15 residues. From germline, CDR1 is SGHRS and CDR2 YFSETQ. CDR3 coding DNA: TGCGCCAGCAGCAGTGGACAGGGGTTGGGCACTGAAGCTTTCTTT. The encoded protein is CASSSGQGLGTEAFF. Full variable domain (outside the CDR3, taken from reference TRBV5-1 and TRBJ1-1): KAGVTQTPRYLIKTRGQQVTLSCSPISGHRSVSWYQQTPGQGLQFLFEYFSETQRNKGNFPGRFSGRQFSNSRSEMNVSTLELGDSALYLCASSSGQGLGTEAFFGQGTRLTVV.